This is a list of T cell receptor beta chains from one sample in a study of response to subunit inactivated influenza vaccine. Via MiXCR, TCRdb re-called the RT-PCR reads, giving one row per CDR3 protein. This table holds around 600,000 distinct CDR3 sequences, over 9% found once. Another study also made use of these data, one on T cells expressing NK-cell markers.

The sample here was PBMCs from blood, taken on the day of vaccination. Receptors originate from a man aged 50 or older who received an inactivated influenza vaccine. The CDR3 runs from the conserved cysteine through the conserved F or W. Each record gives: D gene, J gene, V gene, clone size, CDR3 DNA, CDR3 protein. The D gene is left open where the match is weak. Part of the rows lack a size; the others show once, few, many or a class for expanded clones.

d_call: TRBD1; j_call: TRBJ2-1; v_call: TRBV29-1; clone_size: few; cdr3_nt: TGCAGCGTTGAGTTCGGGACAGGGATAGCCAATGAGCAGTTCTTC; cdr3_aa: CSVEFGTGIANEQFF
d_call: NA; j_call: TRBJ2-1; v_call: TRBV5-1; clone_size: few; cdr3_nt: TGCGCCAGCAGCTTGGGGACAGGCGGGAGTTTTGATGAGCAGTTCTTC; cdr3_aa: CASSLGTGGSFDEQFF
d_call: NA; j_call: TRBJ2-5; v_call: TRBV12-3/TRBV12-4; clone_size: many; cdr3_nt: TGTGCCAGCAGTTGGACTCGGCAAGAGACCCAGTACTTC; cdr3_aa: CASSWTRQETQYF
d_call: TRBD2; j_call: TRBJ2-4; v_call: TRBV20-1; clone_size: NA; cdr3_nt: TGCAGTGCCAGCGGGAGTCCGATAGGTAACATTCAGTACTTC; cdr3_aa: CSASGSPIGNIQYF
d_call: NA; j_call: TRBJ2-5; v_call: TRBV4-1; clone_size: NA; cdr3_nt: TGCGCCAGCAGCACTATAAACAGGGAAGAGACCCAGTACTTC; cdr3_aa: CASSTINREETQYF
d_call: NA; j_call: TRBJ2-3; v_call: TRBV10-3; clone_size: NA; cdr3_nt: TGTGCCGTCAGAGTAGCGGCCACTAGCACAGATACGCAGTATTTT; cdr3_aa: CAVRVAATSTDTQYF
d_call: NA; j_call: TRBJ2-6; v_call: TRBV7-9; clone_size: NA; cdr3_nt: TGTGCCAAGTCAGGGGCGGAGGGGGCCAACGTCCTGACTTTC; cdr3_aa: CAKSGAEGANVLTF
d_call: NA; j_call: TRBJ1-4; v_call: TRBV6-1; clone_size: NA; cdr3_nt: TGTGCCAGCAGACTGGCGGACCAGAAAACTAATGAAAAACTGTTTTTT; cdr3_aa: CASRLADQKTNEKLFF
d_call: NA; j_call: TRBJ2-5; v_call: TRBV5-5; clone_size: NA; cdr3_nt: TGTGCCAGCAGCTTTGGGTCTGAAGAGGAGACCCAGTACTTC; cdr3_aa: CASSFGSEEETQYF
d_call: TRBD2; j_call: TRBJ2-1; v_call: TRBV19; clone_size: NA; cdr3_nt: TGTGCCAGTAGTATACGTAGCGGGGGCAACAATGAGCAGTTCTTC; cdr3_aa: CASSIRSGGNNEQFF
d_call: NA; j_call: TRBJ2-2; v_call: TRBV4-3; clone_size: NA; cdr3_nt: TGCGCCAGCAGCCCTAGGCCGGAGCGGAACACCGGGGAGCTGTTTTTT; cdr3_aa: CASSPRPERNTGELFF
d_call: TRBD1; j_call: TRBJ2-7; v_call: TRBV5-1; clone_size: NA; cdr3_nt: TGCGCCAGCAGCTTTCAAAGGGGGCAGTCCTACGAGCAGTACTTC; cdr3_aa: CASSFQRGQSYEQYF
d_call: TRBD1; j_call: TRBJ1-4; v_call: TRBV10-3; clone_size: NA; cdr3_nt: TGTGCCACGGGACAGGAATCAACTAATGAAAAACTGTTTTTT; cdr3_aa: CATGQESTNEKLFF
d_call: TRBD1; j_call: TRBJ1-1; v_call: TRBV20-1; clone_size: NA; cdr3_nt: TGCAGTGCTAGAGATACAGGGGAGCAAGCTTTCTTT; cdr3_aa: CSARDTGEQAFF
d_call: NA; j_call: TRBJ2-7; v_call: TRBV29-1; clone_size: few; cdr3_nt: TGCAGCGTTGTCCTGTCAGGACGGGGCTACGAGCAGTACTTC; cdr3_aa: CSVVLSGRGYEQYF
d_call: TRBD1; j_call: TRBJ2-7; v_call: TRBV15; clone_size: NA; cdr3_nt: TGTGCCACCAGCAGAGATCGAGACAAATGGACAGGGGACAGCTACGAGCAGTACTTC; cdr3_aa: CATSRDRDKWTGDSYEQYF
d_call: NA; j_call: TRBJ2-1; v_call: TRBV5-1; clone_size: NA; cdr3_nt: TGCGCCAGCAGCTTGGAGCCGACCGGCGATGAGCAGTTCTTC; cdr3_aa: CASSLEPTGDEQFF
d_call: NA; j_call: TRBJ1-2; v_call: TRBV5-1; clone_size: few; cdr3_nt: TGCGCCAGCAGCTTGGAACCCAACGCAAGACGGAGAGATGGCTACACCTTC; cdr3_aa: CASSLEPNARRRDGYTF
d_call: TRBD1; j_call: TRBJ2-3; v_call: TRBV5-1; clone_size: few; cdr3_nt: TGCGCCAGCAGCGTTGGACAGGGGGCGATAAGTTATACGCAGTATTTT; cdr3_aa: CASSVGQGAISYTQYF
d_call: TRBD1; j_call: TRBJ1-3; v_call: TRBV12-3/TRBV12-4; clone_size: NA; cdr3_nt: TGTGCCAGCAGCCTACCCCCCGGACAGGGTCTTGACACCATATATTTT; cdr3_aa: CASSLPPGQGLDTIYF
d_call: NA; j_call: TRBJ2-1; v_call: TRBV3-1; clone_size: few; cdr3_nt: TGTGCCAGCAGCCAGGACTCCACTAGCTTAAGCTCCTACAATGAGCAGTTCTTC; cdr3_aa: CASSQDSTSLSSYNEQFF
d_call: TRBD2; j_call: TRBJ2-7; v_call: TRBV20-1; clone_size: NA; cdr3_nt: TGCAGTGCTGACGGTGGACTAGCGAAATACGAGCAGTACTTC; cdr3_aa: CSADGGLAKYEQYF
d_call: NA; j_call: TRBJ2-1; v_call: TRBV12-3/TRBV12-4; clone_size: many; cdr3_nt: TGTGCCAGCAGTTTAAGGGGTTTCTACAATGAGCAGTTCTTC; cdr3_aa: CASSLRGFYNEQFF
d_call: NA; j_call: TRBJ2-7; v_call: TRBV7-2; clone_size: NA; cdr3_nt: TGTGCCAGCAGCTTACAGGGATCCGCCCTAGCCTCCTACGAGCAGTACTTC; cdr3_aa: CASSLQGSALASYEQYF
d_call: TRBD2; j_call: TRBJ2-5; v_call: TRBV5-1; clone_size: NA; cdr3_nt: TGCGCCAGCAGCTCCGACCACTCGGTAGCGGGACCGCCGGAGACCCAGTACTTC; cdr3_aa: CASSSDHSVAGPPETQYF